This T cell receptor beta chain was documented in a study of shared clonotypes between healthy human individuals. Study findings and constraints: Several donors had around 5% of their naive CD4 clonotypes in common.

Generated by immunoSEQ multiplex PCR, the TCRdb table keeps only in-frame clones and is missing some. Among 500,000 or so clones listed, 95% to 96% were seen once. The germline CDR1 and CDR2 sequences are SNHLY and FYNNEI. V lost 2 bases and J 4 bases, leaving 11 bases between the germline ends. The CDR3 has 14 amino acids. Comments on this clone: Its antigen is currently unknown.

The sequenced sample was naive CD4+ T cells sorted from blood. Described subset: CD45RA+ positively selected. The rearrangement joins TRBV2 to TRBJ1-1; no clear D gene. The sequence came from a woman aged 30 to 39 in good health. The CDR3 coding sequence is TGTGCCAGCAGTGAATGGGAGGTTTTCACTGAAGCTTTCTTT. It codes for CASSEWEVFTEAFF. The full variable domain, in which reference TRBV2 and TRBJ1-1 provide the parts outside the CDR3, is EPEVTQTPSHQVTQMGQEVILRCVPISNHLYFYWYRQILGQKVEFLVSFYNNEISEKSEIFDDQFSVERPDGSNFTLKIRSTKLEDSAMYFCASSEWEVFTEAFFGQGTRLTVV.